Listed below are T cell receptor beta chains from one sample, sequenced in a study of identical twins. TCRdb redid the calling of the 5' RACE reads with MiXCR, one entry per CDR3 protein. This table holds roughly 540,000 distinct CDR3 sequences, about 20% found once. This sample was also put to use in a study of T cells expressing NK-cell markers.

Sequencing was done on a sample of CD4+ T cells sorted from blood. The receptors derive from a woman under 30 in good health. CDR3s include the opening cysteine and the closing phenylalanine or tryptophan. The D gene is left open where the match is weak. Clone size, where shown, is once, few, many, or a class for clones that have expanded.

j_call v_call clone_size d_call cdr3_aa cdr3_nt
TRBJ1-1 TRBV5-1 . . CASSGRRIGENTEAFF TGCGCCAGCAGCGGCAGACGGATCGGGGAGAACACTGAAGCTTTCTTT
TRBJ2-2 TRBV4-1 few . CASGWVANTGELFF TGCGCCAGCGGCTGGGTCGCGAACACCGGGGAGCTGTTTTTT
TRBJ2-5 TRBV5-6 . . CASSSGGGQYF TGTGCCAGCAGCTCCGGAGGGGGCCAGTACTTC
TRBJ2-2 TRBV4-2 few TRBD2 CASSGTISSGGPQGTGELFF TGTGCCAGCAGCGGTACCATTTCTAGCGGGGGGCCCCAAGGGACCGGGGAGCTGTTTTTT
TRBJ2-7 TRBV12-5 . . CASAPDSGLHEQYF TGTGCTAGTGCCCCGGACAGCGGATTGCACGAGCAGTACTTC
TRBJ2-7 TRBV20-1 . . CSAPAVGSNYEQYF TGCAGTGCCCCAGCTGTGGGCTCGAACTACGAGCAGTACTTC
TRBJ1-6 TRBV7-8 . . CASSIRASVAYNSPLHF TGTGCCAGCAGCATCCGGGCTAGTGTCGCCTATAATTCACCCCTCCACTTT
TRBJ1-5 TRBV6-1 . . CASRPLRQPQHF .
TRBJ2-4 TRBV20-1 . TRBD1 CSAGTAAVAKNIQYF TGCAGTGCTGGGACAGCCGCGGTAGCCAAAAACATTCAGTACTTC
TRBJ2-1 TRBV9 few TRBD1 CASNRDSRFNEQFF TGTGCCAGCAACCGGGACAGCCGCTTCAATGAGCAGTTCTTC
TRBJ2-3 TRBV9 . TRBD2 CASSVVAGGQYF TGTGCCAGCAGCGTAGTGGCGGGGGGGCAGTATTTT
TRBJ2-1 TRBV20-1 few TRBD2 CSARDWRGLYNEQFF TGCAGTGCTAGAGATTGGAGGGGACTATACAATGAGCAGTTCTTC
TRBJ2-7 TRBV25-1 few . CATEGGGTHYEQYF TGTGCCACGGAGGGGGGTGGGACACACTACGAGCAGTACTTC
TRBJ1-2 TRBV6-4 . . CASRTGAIRHGYTF TGTGCCAGCAGAACTGGGGCCATACGGCATGGCTACACCTTC
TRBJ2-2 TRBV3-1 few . CASSQGGITGELFF TGTGCCAGCAGCCAAGGCGGGATCACCGGGGAGCTGTTTTTT
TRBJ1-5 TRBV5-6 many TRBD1 CASSLRDSPNQPQHF TGTGCCAGCAGCTTGCGGGACAGCCCCAATCAGCCCCAGCATTTT
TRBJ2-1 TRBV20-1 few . CSASGAYNEQFF TGCAGTGCTAGCGGGGCCTACAATGAGCAGTTCTTC
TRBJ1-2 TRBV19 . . CASSPVGQYYGYTF TGTGCCAGTAGCCCCGTTGGACAGTACTATGGCTACACCTTC
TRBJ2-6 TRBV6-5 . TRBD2 CARSYYRAGGSSGANVLTF TGTGCCAGGAGTTACTACCGGGCGGGGGGAAGCTCTGGGGCCAACGTCCTGACTTTC
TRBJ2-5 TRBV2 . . CASSEGPFGGTQYF TGTGCCAGCAGTGAAGGGCCCTTTGGGGGGACCCAGTACTTC
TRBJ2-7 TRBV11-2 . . CASSLGLVSYEQYF TGTGCCAGCAGCTTAGGACTGGTTTCCTACGAGCAGTACTTC
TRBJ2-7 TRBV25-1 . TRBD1 CASSEPGGLYEQYF TGTGCCAGCAGTGAACCAGGGGGCCTCTACGAGCAGTACTTC
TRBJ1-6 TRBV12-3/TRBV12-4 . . CASTLRGNSPLHF TGTGCCAGCACGTTACGGGGAAACTCACCCCTCCACTTT
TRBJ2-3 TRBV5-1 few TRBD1 CASSLLNRGSTDTQYF TGCGCCAGCAGCTTGCTGAACAGGGGGAGCACAGATACGCAGTATTTT
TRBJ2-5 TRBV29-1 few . CSGQEVETQYF TGCAGCGGACAGGAGGTTGAGACCCAGTACTTC
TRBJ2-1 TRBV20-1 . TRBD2 CSAITATGLADYNEQFF TGCAGTGCGATCACCGCGACGGGACTAGCGGACTACAATGAGCAGTTCTTC
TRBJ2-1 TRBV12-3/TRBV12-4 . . CASTTRLNEQFF TGTGCCAGCACCACGCGGCTAAATGAGCAGTTCTTC
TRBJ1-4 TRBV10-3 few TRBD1 CAISSTGTGSEKLFF TGTGCCATCAGTAGTACCGGGACAGGGTCTGAAAAACTGTTTTTT
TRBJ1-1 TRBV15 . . CATSRVRGANTEAFF TGTGCCACCAGCAGAGTGAGAGGCGCGAACACTGAAGCTTTCTTT